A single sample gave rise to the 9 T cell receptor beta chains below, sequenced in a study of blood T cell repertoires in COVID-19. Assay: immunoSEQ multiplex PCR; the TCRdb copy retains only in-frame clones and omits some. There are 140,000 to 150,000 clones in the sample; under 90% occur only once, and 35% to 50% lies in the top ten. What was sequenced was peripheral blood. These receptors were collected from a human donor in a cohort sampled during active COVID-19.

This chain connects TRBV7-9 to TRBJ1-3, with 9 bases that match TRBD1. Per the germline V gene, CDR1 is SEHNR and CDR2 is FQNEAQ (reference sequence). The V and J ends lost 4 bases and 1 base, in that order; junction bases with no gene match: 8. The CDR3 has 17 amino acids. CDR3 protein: CASSSSRDRASGNTIYF. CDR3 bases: TGTGCCAGCAGCTCGTCCCGGGACAGGGCGTCTGGAAACACCATATATTTT.

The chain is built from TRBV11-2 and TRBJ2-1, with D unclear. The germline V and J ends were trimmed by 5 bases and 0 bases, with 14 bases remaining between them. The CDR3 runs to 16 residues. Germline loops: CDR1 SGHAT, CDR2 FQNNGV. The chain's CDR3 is CASSILWLSSYNEQFF. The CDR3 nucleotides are TGTGCCAGCAGCATCCTCTGGCTCAGCTCCTACAATGAGCAGTTCTTC.

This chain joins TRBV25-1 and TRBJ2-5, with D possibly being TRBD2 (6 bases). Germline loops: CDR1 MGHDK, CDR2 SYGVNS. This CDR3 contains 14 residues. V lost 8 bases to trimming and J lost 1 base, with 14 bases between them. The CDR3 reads CASGGSGVQETQYF. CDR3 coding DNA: TGTGCCAGCGGTGGGTCGGGGGTCCAAGAGACCCAGTACTTC.

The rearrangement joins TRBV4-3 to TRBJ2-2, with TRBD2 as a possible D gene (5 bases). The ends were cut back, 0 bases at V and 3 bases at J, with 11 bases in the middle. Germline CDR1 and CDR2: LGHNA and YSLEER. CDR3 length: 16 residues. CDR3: CASSQDPGSDTGELFF. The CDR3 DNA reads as TGCGCCAGCAGCCAAGATCCGGGGAGCGACACCGGGGAGCTGTTTTTT.

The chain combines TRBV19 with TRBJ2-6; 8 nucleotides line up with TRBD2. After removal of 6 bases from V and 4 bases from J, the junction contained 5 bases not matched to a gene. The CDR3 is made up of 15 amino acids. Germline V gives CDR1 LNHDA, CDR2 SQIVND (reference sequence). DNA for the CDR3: TGTGCCAGTAGCCCGGGAGGGGCCGGGGCCAACGTCCTGACTTTC. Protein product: CASSPGGAGANVLTF.

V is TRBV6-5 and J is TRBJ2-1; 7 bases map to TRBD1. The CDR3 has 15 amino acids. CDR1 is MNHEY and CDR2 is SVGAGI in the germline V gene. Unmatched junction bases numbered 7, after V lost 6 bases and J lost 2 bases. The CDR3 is CASSRTQGAYNEQFF. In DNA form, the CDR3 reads TGTGCCAGCAGCCGAACTCAGGGGGCCTACAATGAGCAGTTCTTC.

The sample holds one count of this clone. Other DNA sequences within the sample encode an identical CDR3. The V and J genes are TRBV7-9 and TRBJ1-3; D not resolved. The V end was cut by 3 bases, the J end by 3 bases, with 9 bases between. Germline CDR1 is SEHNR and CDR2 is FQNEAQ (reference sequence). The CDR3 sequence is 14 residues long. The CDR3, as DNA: TGTGCCAGCAGCTTGCCCCGGTATGGAAACACCATATATTTT. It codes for CASSLPRYGNTIYF. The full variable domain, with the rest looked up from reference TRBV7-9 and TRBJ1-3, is DTGVSQNPRHKITKRGQNVTFRCDPISEHNRLYWYRQTLGQGPEFLTYFQNEAQLEKSRLLSDRFSAERPKGSFSTLEIQRTEQGDSAMYLCASSLPRYGNTIYFGEGSWLTVV.

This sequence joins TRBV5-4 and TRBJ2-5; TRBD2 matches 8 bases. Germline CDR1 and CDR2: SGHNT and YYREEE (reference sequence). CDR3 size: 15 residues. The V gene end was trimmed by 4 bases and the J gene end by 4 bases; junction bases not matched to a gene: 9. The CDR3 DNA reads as TGTGCCAGCAGCGGAACGGGACTAGTGGCAGAGACCCAGTACTTC. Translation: CASSGTGLVAETQYF. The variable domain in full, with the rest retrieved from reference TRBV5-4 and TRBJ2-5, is ETGVTQSPTHLIKTRGQQVTLRCSSQSGHNTVSWYQQALGQGPQFIFQYYREEENGRGNFPPRFSGLQFPNYSSELNVNALELDDSALYLCASSGTGLVAETQYFGPGTRLLVL.

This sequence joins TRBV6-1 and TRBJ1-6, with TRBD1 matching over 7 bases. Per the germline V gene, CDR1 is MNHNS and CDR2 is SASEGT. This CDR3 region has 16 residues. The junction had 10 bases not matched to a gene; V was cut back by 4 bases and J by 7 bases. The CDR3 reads CASSVTTGPQNSPLHF. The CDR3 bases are TGTGCCAGCAGTGTGACGACAGGGCCGCAGAATTCACCCCTCCACTTT.